The 14 T cell receptor beta chains below all came from one sample that was sequenced in a study of T cells in Graves' hyperthyroidism and ophthalmopathy. TCR beta CDR3 regions were amplified from RNA. The TCR CDR3 was amplified in a first-round RT-PCR using the HTBI primer set. TCRdb called the multiplex PCR reads again in MiXCR, with one record for every CDR3 protein. The sample yields just under 750,000 distinct CDR3 sequences, 35% seen once. The specimen was blood. These TCRs come from a woman aged 40 to 55 with Graves' hyperthyroidism.

This clonotype occurred many times. The V and J genes are TRBV7-2 and TRBJ1-5, with unresolved D. With 3 bases removed from V and 7 bases from J, the gap between germline ends came to 10 bases. Germline V gene sequence: CDR1 SGHTA, CDR2 FQGNSA. This CDR3 is 13 amino acids long. The CDR3 protein is CASSLILMQPQHF. The CDR3 DNA follows: TGTGCCAGCAGCTTGATCCTAATGCAGCCCCAGCATTTT.

This clonotype came up a few times. The V gene is TRBV29-1, the J gene TRBJ2-7; 9 positions match TRBD2. The CDR3 sequence is 15 residues long. Germline V gene sequence: CDR1 SQVTM, CDR2 ANQGSEA. The junction had 7 bases not matched to a gene; V was cut back by 1 base and J by 3 bases. CDR3 loop: CSVEGLSSGDYEQYF. The CDR3 region has the DNA TGCAGCGTTGAAGGGCTGTCTAGCGGGGACTACGAGCAGTACTTC.

This clonotype was counted ten times or more. The chain has TRBV19 and TRBJ1-5, with a tentative D call TRBD1 (5 bases). V was pared by 7 bases and J by 0 bases, with 7 bases between. CDR1 LNHDA and CDR2 SQIVND come from the germline V gene (reference sequence). The CDR3 contains 13 residues. CDR3 bases: TGTGCCAGTAACCAGGGTAGCAATCAGCCCCAGCATTTT. It is translated as CASNQGSNQPQHF.

The chain carries TRBV7-8 and TRBJ2-7; TRBD2 aligns across 10 bases. CDR1 and CDR2 (germline): SGHVS, FQNEAQ. The CDR3 has 16 amino acids. V was clipped by 5 bases and J by 6 bases; unmatched bases: 13. The DNA of the CDR3 is TGTGCCAGCAGCGGATATGAAGCGGGAGGGCCTCGCGAGCAGTACTTC. This sequence encodes CASSGYEAGGPREQYF.

This clonotype was seen many times. The chain couples TRBV19 to TRBJ2-5, with TRBD1 matching over 8 bases. The V and J ends lost 0 bases and 5 bases, in that order; junction bases with no gene match: 2. The CDR3 spans 14 residues. Germline loops: CDR1 LNHDA, CDR2 SQIVND (reference sequence). The CDR3 sequence: CASSIDRDRETQYF. The CDR3, as DNA: TGTGCCAGTAGTATAGACCGGGACAGGGAGACCCAGTACTTC.

The chain joins TRBV28 to TRBJ1-1; tentatively, D is TRBD1 (6 bases). CDR1 and CDR2 from the germline V gene are MDHEN and SYDVKM. This CDR3 has 15 residues. V was clipped by 8 bases and J by 1 base, with 17 bases between them. The CDR3 region is CASSEGGHRNTEAFF. CDR3 in DNA: TGTGCCAGCTCCGAGGGGGGACACCGGAACACTGAAGCTTTCTTT.

V usage is TRBV11-2 and J usage is TRBJ2-7; D ambiguous. CDR1 SGHAT and CDR2 FQNNGV come from the germline V gene. The CDR3 consists of 12 residues. Trimming took 4 bases from V and 5 from J, leaving 9 bases between them. CDR3 sequence: CASSSNGDEQYF. Written as DNA, the CDR3 is TGTGCCAGCAGCTCCAATGGGGACGAGCAGTACTTC.

This clonotype was counted a single time. This chain uses TRBV11-1 with TRBJ2-7; D perhaps matches TRBD2 (6 bases). V lost 4 bases and J 3 bases, leaving 16 bases between the germline ends. The CDR3 extends over 15 amino acids. CDR1 SGHAT and CDR2 FQDESV come from the germline V gene (reference sequence). CDR3 amino acids: CASSSGGNEGYEQYF. CDR3 in DNA: TGTGCCAGCAGCTCTGGAGGGAACGAAGGCTACGAGCAGTACTTC. Supplemented by reference TRBV11-1 and TRBJ2-7, the full variable domain reads EAEVAQSPRYKITEKSQAVAFWCDPISGHATLYWYRQILGQGPELLVQFQDESVVDDSQLPKDRFSAERLKGVDSTLKIQPAELGDSAMYLCASSSGGNEGYEQYFGPGTRLTVT.

This sequence joins TRBV12-3 or TRBV12-4 and TRBJ1-3; D unresolved. This CDR3 contains 13 residues. V shed 4 bases and J shed 7 bases, with 11 bases lying between them. The CDR3 sequence is CASSSTEMNTIYF. The CDR3 bases are TGTGCCAGCAGTTCGACGGAAATGAACACCATATATTTT.

The chain has TRBV30 and TRBJ1-1; D ambiguous. V dropped 1 base and J dropped 8 bases, with 11 bases sitting between them. The CDR3 totals 12 residues. The germline V gene has CDR1 GTSNPN and CDR2 SVGIG (reference sequence). The CDR3 reads CAWSGDTREAFF. Written as DNA, the CDR3 is TGTGCCTGGAGTGGTGATACAAGAGAAGCTTTCTTT. The full variable domain, its missing parts supplied by reference TRBV30 and TRBJ1-1, is SQTIHQWPATLVQPVGSPLSLECTVEGTSNPNLYWYRQAAGRGLQLLFYSVGIGQISSEVPQNLSASRPQDRQFILSSKKLLLSDSGFYLCAWSGDTREAFFGQGTRLTVV.

This clonotype was seen at least ten times. V is TRBV12-3 or TRBV12-4 and J is TRBJ1-5; D call uncertain. The CDR3 contains 15 residues. V was trimmed by 5 bases and J by 9 bases, leaving 20 bases between them. The CDR3 coding sequence is TGTGCCAGCAGTCCTGGACGGGTAAGGGTGATGCCCCAGCATTTT. Translation: CASSPGRVRVMPQHF.

This clonotype was found many times. This chain links TRBV2 with TRBJ1-6, with D unresolved. The CDR3 loop spans 15 amino acids. Germline V CDR1 and CDR2: SNHLY, FYNNEI. Trimming took off 6 bases at V and 8 bases at J, with 17 bases between the two ends. This CDR3 reads CASRSRDGTDSPLHF. CDR3 DNA: TGTGCCAGCAGATCCAGAGACGGCACCGATTCACCCCTCCACTTT.

This clonotype occurred a few times. The chain employs TRBV3-1 and TRBJ2-2; D is undetermined. This CDR3 comprises 14 residues. Germline assignment: CDR1 LGHDT and CDR2 YNNKEL (reference sequence). Trimming cost V 1 base and J 4 bases, with 7 bases left between them. CDR3 nucleotide sequence: TGTGCCAGCAGCCAAGGTTTAGGCACCGGGGAGCTGTTTTTT. It codes for CASSQGLGTGELFF. The whole variable domain, filled in from reference TRBV3-1 and TRBJ2-2, reads DTAVSQTPKYLVTQMGNDKSIKCEQNLGHDTMYWYKQDSKKFLKIMFSYNNKELIINETVPNRFSPKSPDKAHLNLHINSLELGDSAVYFCASSQGLGTGELFFGEGSRLTVL.

In this sample, this clonotype turned up many times. This sequence joins TRBV7-9 and TRBJ1-2; perhaps TRBD1 as D (5 bases). The length of the CDR3 is 13 residues. The V gene's germline CDR1 is SEHNR and CDR2 FQNEAQ (reference sequence). The ends were cut back, 6 bases at V and 7 bases at J, with 15 bases in the middle. The CDR3 spells CASRKIQGPGYTF. CDR3 coding DNA: TGTGCCAGCAGGAAGATTCAGGGCCCTGGCTACACCTTC.